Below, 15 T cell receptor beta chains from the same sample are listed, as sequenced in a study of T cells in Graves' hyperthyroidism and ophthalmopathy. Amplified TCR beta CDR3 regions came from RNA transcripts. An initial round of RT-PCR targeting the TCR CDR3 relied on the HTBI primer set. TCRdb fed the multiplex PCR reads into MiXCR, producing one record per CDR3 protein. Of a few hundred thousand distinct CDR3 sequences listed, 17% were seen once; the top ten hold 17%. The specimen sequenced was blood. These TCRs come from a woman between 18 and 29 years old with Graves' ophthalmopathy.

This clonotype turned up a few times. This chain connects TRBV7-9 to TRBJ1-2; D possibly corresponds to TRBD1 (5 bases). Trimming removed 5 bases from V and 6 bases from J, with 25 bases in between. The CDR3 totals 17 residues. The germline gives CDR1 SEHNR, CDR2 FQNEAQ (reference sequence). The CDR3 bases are TGTGCCAGCAGCCCCACCGGGGCGGGGTGTCCCAAGGATGGCTACACCTTC. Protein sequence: CASSPTGAGCPKDGYTF.

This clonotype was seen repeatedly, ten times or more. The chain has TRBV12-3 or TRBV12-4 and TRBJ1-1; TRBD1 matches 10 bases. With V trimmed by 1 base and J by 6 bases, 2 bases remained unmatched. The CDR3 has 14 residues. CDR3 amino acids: CASSLEGTGAEAFF. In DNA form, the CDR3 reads TGTGCCAGCAGTTTAGAGGGGACAGGGGCTGAAGCTTTCTTT.

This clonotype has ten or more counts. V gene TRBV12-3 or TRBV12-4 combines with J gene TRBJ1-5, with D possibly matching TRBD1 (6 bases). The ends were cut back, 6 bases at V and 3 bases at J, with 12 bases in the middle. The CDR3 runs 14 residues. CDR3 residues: CASRGAGPNQPQHF. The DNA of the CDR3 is TGTGCCAGCAGGGGGGCAGGGCCCAATCAGCCCCAGCATTTT.

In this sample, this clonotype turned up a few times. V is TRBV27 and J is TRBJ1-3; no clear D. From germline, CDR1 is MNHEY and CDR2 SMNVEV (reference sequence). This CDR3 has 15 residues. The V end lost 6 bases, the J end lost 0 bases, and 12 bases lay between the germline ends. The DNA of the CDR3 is TGTGCCAGCAGCGCCGACACCAACTCTGGAAACACCATATATTTT. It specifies CASSADTNSGNTIYF.

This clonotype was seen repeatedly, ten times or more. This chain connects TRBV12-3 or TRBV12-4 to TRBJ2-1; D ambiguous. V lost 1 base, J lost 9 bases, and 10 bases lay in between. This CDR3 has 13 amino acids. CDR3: CASSLGRYIEQFF. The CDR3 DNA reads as TGTGCCAGCAGTTTAGGCAGGTATATTGAGCAGTTCTTC.

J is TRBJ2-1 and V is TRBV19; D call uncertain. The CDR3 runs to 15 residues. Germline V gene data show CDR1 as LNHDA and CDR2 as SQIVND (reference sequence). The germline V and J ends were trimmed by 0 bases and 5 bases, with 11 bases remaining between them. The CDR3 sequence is CASSIDSAPHNEQFF. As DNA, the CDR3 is TGTGCCAGTAGTATAGATTCAGCCCCGCACAATGAGCAGTTCTTC.

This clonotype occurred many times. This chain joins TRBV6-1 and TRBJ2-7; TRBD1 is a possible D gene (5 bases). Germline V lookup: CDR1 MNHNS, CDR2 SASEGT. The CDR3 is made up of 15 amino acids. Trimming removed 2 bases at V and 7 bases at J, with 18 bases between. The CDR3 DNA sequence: TGTGCCAGCAGTGAACAGGGTCAGCCCTTGAGGGAGCAGTACTTC. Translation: CASSEQGQPLREQYF.

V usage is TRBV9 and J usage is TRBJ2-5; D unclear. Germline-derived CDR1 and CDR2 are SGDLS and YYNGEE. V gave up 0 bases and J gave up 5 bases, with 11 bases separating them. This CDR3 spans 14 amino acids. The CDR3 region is CASSVERVGETQYF. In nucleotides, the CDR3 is TGTGCCAGCAGCGTAGAGAGAGTTGGGGAGACCCAGTACTTC.

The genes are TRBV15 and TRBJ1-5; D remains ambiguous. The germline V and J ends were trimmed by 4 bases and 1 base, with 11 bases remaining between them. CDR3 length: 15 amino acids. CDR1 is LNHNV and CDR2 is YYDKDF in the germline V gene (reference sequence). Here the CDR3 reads CATSISASSNQPQHF. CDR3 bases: TGTGCCACCAGCATAAGCGCCTCGAGCAATCAGCCCCAGCATTTT.

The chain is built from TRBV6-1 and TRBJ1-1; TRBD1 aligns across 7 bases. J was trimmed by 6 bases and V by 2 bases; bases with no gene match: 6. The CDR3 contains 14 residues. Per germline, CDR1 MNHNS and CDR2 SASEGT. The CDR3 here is CASSEKGALPEAFF. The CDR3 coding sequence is TGTGCCAGCAGTGAAAAGGGGGCACTCCCTGAAGCTTTCTTT.

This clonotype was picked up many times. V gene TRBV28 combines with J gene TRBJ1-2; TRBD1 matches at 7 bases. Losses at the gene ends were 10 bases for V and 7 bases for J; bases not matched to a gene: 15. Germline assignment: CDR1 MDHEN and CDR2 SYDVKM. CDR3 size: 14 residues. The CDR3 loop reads CAIQTRGYEGGYTF. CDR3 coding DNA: TGTGCCATTCAGACCAGGGGGTATGAGGGTGGCTACACCTTC.

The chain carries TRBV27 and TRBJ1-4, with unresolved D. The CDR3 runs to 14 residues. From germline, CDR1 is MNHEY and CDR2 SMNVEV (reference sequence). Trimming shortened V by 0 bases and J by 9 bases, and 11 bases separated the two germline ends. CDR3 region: CASSLSLEDQKLFF. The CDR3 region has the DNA TGTGCCAGCAGTTTATCACTAGAGGATCAAAAACTGTTTTTT.

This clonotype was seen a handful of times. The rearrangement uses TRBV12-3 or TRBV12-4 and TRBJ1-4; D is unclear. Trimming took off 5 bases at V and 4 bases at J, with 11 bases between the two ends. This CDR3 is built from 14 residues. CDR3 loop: CASSLGEGNEKLFF. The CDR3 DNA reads TGTGCCAGCAGTCTTGGGGAGGGTAATGAAAAACTGTTTTTT.

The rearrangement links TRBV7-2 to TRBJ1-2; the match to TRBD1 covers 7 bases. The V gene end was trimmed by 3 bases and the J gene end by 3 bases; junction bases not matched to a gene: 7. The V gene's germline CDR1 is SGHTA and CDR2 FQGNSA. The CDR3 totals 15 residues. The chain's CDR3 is CASSFHSTGHYGYTF. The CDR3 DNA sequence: TGTGCCAGCAGCTTTCATTCGACAGGGCACTATGGCTACACCTTC.

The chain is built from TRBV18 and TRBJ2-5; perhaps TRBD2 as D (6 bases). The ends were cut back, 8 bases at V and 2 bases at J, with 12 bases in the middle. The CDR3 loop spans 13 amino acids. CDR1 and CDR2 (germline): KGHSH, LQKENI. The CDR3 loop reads CASLAGLQETQYF. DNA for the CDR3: TGTGCCAGCCTGGCGGGGTTACAAGAGACCCAGTACTTC. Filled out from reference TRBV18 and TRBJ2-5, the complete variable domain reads NAGVMQNPRHLVRRRGQEARLRCSPMKGHSHVYWYRQLPEEGLKFMVYLQKENIIDESGMPKERFSAEFPKEGPSILRIQQVVRGDSAAYFCASLAGLQETQYFGPGTRLLVL.